These T cell receptor beta chains were read from a single sample in a study of regulatory T cells in long-lasting Graves disease. Using its own MiXCR run on the multiplex PCR reads, TCRdb lists one record per CDR3 protein. The table shows fewer than 400,000 distinct CDR3 sequences, with 18% occurring only once. Sequencing was performed on peripheral blood mononuclear cells (PBMCs), taken at new diagnosis, from a patient treated with antithyroid drugs. The receptors originated from a female donor with Graves disease. Each CDR3 is given without its conserved first and last residue.

len,j_gene,v_gene,CDR3aa
11,TRBJ1-6,TRBV9,ASSAGFSSPLH
12,TRBJ1-2,TRBV6-2/TRBV6-3,ASSYSAPDYGYT
12,TRBJ1-2,TRBV29-1,SVRRQGTAYGYT
11,TRBJ2-7,TRBV6-2/TRBV6-3,AKPGQGYYEQY
12,TRBJ1-2,TRBV3-1,ASSQTTGGYGYT
15,TRBJ2-1,TRBV7-2,ASSAYSGASSYNEQF
10,TRBJ2-7,TRBV29-1,SVGGSLYEQY
10,TRBJ2-2,TRBV19,ASSRYTGELF
13,TRBJ2-3,TRBV20-1,SARDRYGKTDTQY
15,TRBJ2-6,TRBV14,ASSLRGGTYGANVLT
11,TRBJ2-5,TRBV7-9,ASSTGQQETQY
13,TRBJ2-7,TRBV11-2,ASSLEGTGGIEQY
12,TRBJ2-7,TRBV7-2,ASSLTSTAYEQY
12,TRBJ1-4,TRBV20-1,SARDRLIGEKLF
13,-,TRBV12-3/TRBV12-4,ASRPGLAGGNEQF
9,TRBJ1-1,TRBV12-5,ASAESAEAF
13,TRBJ2-1,TRBV11-2,ASSLVGGRKGEQF
11,TRBJ2-5,TRBV28,ATHKGQQETQY
13,TRBJ2-5,TRBV7-9,ASSPGPSDQETQY
14,TRBJ1-4,TRBV11-2,ASSSYPRPLEEKLF
14,TRBJ2-3,TRBV11-2,ASSFAGGSSTDTQY
12,TRBJ2-5,TRBV7-2,ASSLFSLQETQY
14,TRBJ2-1,TRBV3-1,ASSLRARAIGTEQF
15,TRBJ2-1,TRBV2,ASRFGTSGRANNEQF
13,TRBJ2-3,TRBV19,ASSIGLVTTDTQY
13,TRBJ1-5,TRBV20-1,SALDTARPNQPQH
12,TRBJ2-5,TRBV19,ASSGGSLQETQY
12,TRBJ1-2,TRBV4-2,ASSHPGGAYGYT
14,TRBJ2-6,TRBV12-3/TRBV12-4,ASRIYGGAGANVLT
11,-,TRBV18,ASSPERYETQY
16,TRBJ2-1,TRBV2,ASSGGLAGARWDNEQF
13,TRBJ1-2,TRBV12-3/TRBV12-4,ASSLAGQQFYGYT